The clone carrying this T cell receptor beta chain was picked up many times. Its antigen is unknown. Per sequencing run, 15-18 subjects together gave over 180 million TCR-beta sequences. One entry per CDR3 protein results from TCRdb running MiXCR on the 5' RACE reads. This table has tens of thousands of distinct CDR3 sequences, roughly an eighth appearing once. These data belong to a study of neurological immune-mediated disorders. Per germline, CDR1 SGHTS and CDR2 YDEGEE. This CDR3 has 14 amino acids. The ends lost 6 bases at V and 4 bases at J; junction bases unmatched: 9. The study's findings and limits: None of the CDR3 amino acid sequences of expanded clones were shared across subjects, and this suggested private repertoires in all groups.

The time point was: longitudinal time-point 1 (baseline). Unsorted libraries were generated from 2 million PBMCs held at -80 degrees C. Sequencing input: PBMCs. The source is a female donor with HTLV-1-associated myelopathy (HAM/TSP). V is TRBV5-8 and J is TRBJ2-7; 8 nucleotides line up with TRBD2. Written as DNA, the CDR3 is TGTGCCAGCAAGAGGAACGGGGGGGCGTACGAGCAGTACTTC. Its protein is CASKRNGGAYEQYF. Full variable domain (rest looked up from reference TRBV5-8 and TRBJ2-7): EAGVTQSPTHLIKTRGQQATLRCSPISGHTSVYWYQQALGLGLQFLLWYDEGEERNRGNFPPRFSGRQFPNYSSELNVNALELEDSALYLCASKRNGGAYEQYFGPGTRLTVT.